A selection of T cell receptor beta chains follows, all from one sample in a study of T cell responses to AZD1222 COVID-19 vaccine. Profiling relied on immunoSEQ multiplex PCR, and the TCRdb table lists in-frame clones only, not all of them. The sample contains roughly 180,000 clones, about 89% of which appear only once. The sequencing used peripheral blood, collected 28 days after the second AZD1222 dose. Receptor source: an adult who received the AZD1222 COVID-19 vaccine. CDR3s include the opening cysteine and the closing phenylalanine or tryptophan. The D gene is left open where the match is weak. Size values are once, few and many counts, or a class for expanded clones, and some rows have none.

d_call,j_call,v_call,clone_size,cdr3_nt,cdr3_aa
TRBD1,TRBJ1-2,TRBV5-1,-,TGCGCCAGCAGCTTGGACAGGGGGCCCTATGGCTACACCTTC,CASSLDRGPYGYTF
-,TRBJ2-2,TRBV5-1,-,TGCGCCAGCAGTCAGACCGGGGAGCTGTTTTTT,CASSQTGELFF
-,TRBJ2-1,TRBV6-5,-,TGTGCCAGCACCTCCTTGAATGAGCAGTTCTTC,CASTSLNEQFF
-,TRBJ2-7,TRBV5-1,-,TGCGCCAGCAGACGGGACCTCACCTACGAGCAGTACTTC,CASRRDLTYEQYF
TRBD1,TRBJ1-2,TRBV19,-,TGTGCCACCAGGACAGGGGGCCATGGCTACACCTTC,CATRTGGHGYTF
-,TRBJ1-5,TRBV4-1,-,TGCGCCAGCAGCCAAGCCCTCAATCAGCCCCAGCATTTT,CASSQALNQPQHF
TRBD2,TRBJ2-7,TRBV5-1,-,TGCGCCAGCAGCTTAACCGGGACTAGTGAATACGAGCAGTACTTC,CASSLTGTSEYEQYF
TRBD2,TRBJ2-5,TRBV19,-,TGTGCCAGTAGCCGGACTAGCGGTCTCCAAGAGACCCAGTACTTC,CASSRTSGLQETQYF
-,TRBJ1-3,TRBV9,-,TGTGCCAGCAGCGTAGGTGGAGGACCTGGAAACACCATATATTTT,CASSVGGGPGNTIYF
TRBD1,TRBJ2-5,TRBV6-1,once,TGTGCCAGCAGTGAAGGGGACAGGGGAGTTCTGGGAGAGACCCAGTACTTC,CASSEGDRGVLGETQYF
TRBD2,TRBJ2-2,TRBV11-2,-,TGTGCCAGCAGCTCGTTAGCGGGGCTTAACACCGGGGAGCTGTTTTTT,CASSSLAGLNTGELFF
-,TRBJ2-3,TRBV2,-,TGTGCCAGCAGTGAAGCGAGGCTACCCACAGATACGCAGTATTTT,CASSEARLPTDTQYF
TRBD1,TRBJ1-2,TRBV5-8,-,TGTGCCAGCAGCCGGACAGGCTTTGAGGGCTACACCTTC,CASSRTGFEGYTF
-,TRBJ1-3,TRBV7-2,-,TGTGCCAGCAGCCTACAAAACACCATATATTTT,CASSLQNTIYF
-,TRBJ2-1,TRBV27,-,TGTGCCAGCAGGGAGCGTGGGAGTATAGAGGGCAATGAGCAGTTCTTC,CASRERGSIEGNEQFF
-,TRBJ2-1,TRBV9,-,TGTGCCAGCAGCGTAGCCGGTTTCAGAAGTGAGCAGTTCTTC,CASSVAGFRSEQFF
-,TRBJ2-7,TRBV18,-,TGTGCCAGCTCACCACCAGGGATATACGAGCAGTACTTC,CASSPPGIYEQYF
-,TRBJ1-2,TRBV27,-,TGTGCCAGCAGTTATGACAGCCGTAACTATGGCTACACCTTC,CASSYDSRNYGYTF
TRBD1,TRBJ2-7,TRBV5-1,-,TGCGCCAGCAGCTTGGTGCCCGGGACAGGGTCTTACGAGCAGTACTTC,CASSLVPGTGSYEQYF
-,TRBJ2-7,TRBV6-5,-,TGTGCCAGCGATGGGACCCTAACGGGGTCCTACGAGCAGTACTTC,CASDGTLTGSYEQYF
-,TRBJ1-6,TRBV5-1,-,TGCGCCAGCAGCGTCGGACATTCGGTCGAGTCACCCCTCCACTTT,CASSVGHSVESPLHF
-,TRBJ2-4,TRBV25-1,once,TGTGCCAGCAGTGCAGCCGGGACAGCCAAAAACATTCAGTACTTC,CASSAAGTAKNIQYF
-,TRBJ1-5,TRBV19,-,TGTGCCAGTAGTATTAGCAGATATAGCAATCAGCCCCAGCATTTT,CASSISRYSNQPQHF
-,TRBJ1-3,TRBV5-1,-,TGCGCCAGCTCCCTCAACTTCGGCGCTCCGAGGAACTCTGGAAACACCATATATTTT,CASSLNFGAPRNSGNTIYF
-,TRBJ1-4,TRBV20-1,-,TGCAGTGCTAGTGATAGGGGTTATGAAAAACTGTTTTTT,CSASDRGYEKLFF
-,TRBJ1-1,TRBV9,-,TGTGCCAGCAGCGTAGCTCCCGACTTTTACCCTGAAGCTTTCTTT,CASSVAPDFYPEAFF
-,TRBJ1-2,TRBV9,-,TGTGCCAGCAGCGTAGGGGGGCAGGGAAACGGCTACACCTTC,CASSVGGQGNGYTF
-,TRBJ1-5,TRBV7-3,once,TGTGCCAGCAGCCGACTAGTCGGTCAGCCCCAGCATTTT,CASSRLVGQPQHF
-,TRBJ2-7,TRBV5-4,-,TGTGCCAGCAGCCCCGGGATGAGCTCCTACGAGCAGTACTTC,CASSPGMSSYEQYF
-,TRBJ2-5,TRBV9,once,TGTGCCAGCAGCGTAGTGTCGGCAGGCGGGACCCAGTACTTC,CASSVVSAGGTQYF
-,TRBJ1-1,TRBV3-1/TRBV3-2,-,TGTGCCAGCAGCCAAGATGGTACGAGGGGCGCCGAGAACACTGAAGCTTTCTTT,CASSQDGTRGAENTEAFF
TRBD1,TRBJ2-7,TRBV11-2,few,TGTGCCAGCAGCCCCTGGACAGGGGCGAAATACTCCTACGAGCAGTACTTC,CASSPWTGAKYSYEQYF
-,TRBJ1-2,TRBV30,-,TGTGCCTGGAGGGACAGCCCGAGCTCTTATGGCTACACCTTC,CAWRDSPSSYGYTF
-,TRBJ1-4,TRBV29-1,few,TGCAGCGTTGACTCGGGAGCCTCGGAAAAACTGTTTTTT,CSVDSGASEKLFF
-,TRBJ2-1,TRBV18,-,TGTGCCAGCTCACCAGGCCCGGGACGGTACAATGAGCAGTTCTTC,CASSPGPGRYNEQFF
TRBD1,TRBJ1-3,TRBV25-1,-,TGTGCCAGCAGTGCCAGACAGGGGGCGAAAGGAAACACCATATATTTT,CASSARQGAKGNTIYF
TRBD1,TRBJ1-1,TRBV9,-,TGTGCCAGCAGCCCCCGGGGGGACAGGGGGCTGAACACTGAAGCTTTCTTT,CASSPRGDRGLNTEAFF
-,TRBJ2-1,TRBV5-4,-,TGTGCCAGCAGCGACAGAAGCGGAGGGACCTACAATGAGCAGTTCTTC,CASSDRSGGTYNEQFF
-,TRBJ2-3,TRBV30,once,TGTGCCTGGAGAGGGGGGGGCCTCCCAGATACGCAGTATTTT,CAWRGGGLPDTQYF
-,TRBJ2-1,TRBV7-9,-,TGTGCCAGCAGCTTTAGGGAAATCTACAATGAGCAGTTCTTC,CASSFREIYNEQFF
-,TRBJ2-1,TRBV7-2,-,TGTGCCAGCAGCTTAGCGGCAGGGAGCTCCTACAATGAGCAGTTCTTC,CASSLAAGSSYNEQFF
-,TRBJ2-2,TRBV7-3,-,TGTGCCAGCAGCTTAAGGGGAAAAACCGGGGAGCTGTTTTTT,CASSLRGKTGELFF
-,TRBJ1-1,TRBV7-9,-,TGTGCCAGCAGCTTAGGTCGAACAGGGCACACTGAAGCTTTCTTT,CASSLGRTGHTEAFF
-,TRBJ1-1,TRBV5-4,once,TGTGCCAGCAGCTTGGGAGGGAACACTGAAGCTTTCTTT,CASSLGGNTEAFF
-,TRBJ2-6,TRBV4-1,-,TGCGCCAGCAGCCAGACAGCCGGCGGCTCTGGGGCCAACGTCCTGACTTTC,CASSQTAGGSGANVLTF
-,TRBJ1-1,TRBV7-3,once,TGTGCCAGCAGCTTAATGGGCGGAGGTGAAGCTTTCTTT,CASSLMGGGEAFF
-,TRBJ2-7,TRBV6-6,-,TGTGCCAGCAGTCCACAGGGACTTTTCTACGAGCAGTACTTC,CASSPQGLFYEQYF